Below, one T cell receptor beta chain is given with its context. Germline CDR1 and CDR2: SGHRS and YFSETQ. This CDR3 comprises 15 residues. V shed 4 bases, J shed 4 bases, and the junction held 7 bases outside the gene matches. These data are taken from a study of graft-versus-host responses after intestinal transplantation. TCRdb keeps only in-frame clones here, not all; method: immunoSEQ multiplex PCR. Counted here are tens of thousands of clones, roughly 92% occurring once; the ten biggest clones make up around 6.7%. The chain joins TRBV5-1 to TRBJ2-2; 7 bases line up with TRBD1. The sequences come from bone marrow, collected roughly 780 days after intestinal transplantation. The origin of this receptor is a human patient who received an intestinal transplant, so some T cells may come from the graft donor. Written as DNA, the CDR3 is TGCGCCAGCAGCCCCGGGACAGAGCTCACCGGGGAGCTGTTTTTT. Protein product: CASSPGTELTGELFF. Using reference TRBV5-1 and TRBJ2-2 for the parts outside the CDR3, the full variable domain is KAGVTQTPRYLIKTRGQQVTLSCSPISGHRSVSWYQQTPGQGLQFLFEYFSETQRNKGNFPGRFSGRQFSNSRSEMNVSTLELGDSALYLCASSPGTELTGELFFGEGSRLTVL.